This TCR beta chain was observed in a study of cytomegalovirus exposure and HLA in healthy donors. Broader study findings: A link between a missense DCLRE1C variant and TCR beta V- and J-gene trimming emerged from a later analysis.

Remarks on this clone: Its cognate antigen is unknown.

In germline, CDR1 is GTSNPN, CDR2 SVGIG (reference sequence). This CDR3 is 15 amino acids long. Trimming pared 1 base from V and 1 base from J, leaving 11 bases between. A multiplex PCR was run with 60 Vbeta primers and 13 Jbeta primers. Generated by immunoSEQ multiplex PCR, the TCRdb table keeps only in-frame clones and is missing some. This specimen shows 55,000 or so clones; the ten leading clones hold 9.5% to 12%. The rearrangement joins TRBV30 to TRBJ1-3; D is unclear. Sequenced sample: PBMCs. The sequence derives from a woman between 50 and 59 years old in good health and CMV-seropositive. CDR3 sequence reads: CAWSALGRSGNTIYF. For the CDR3, the DNA is TGTGCCTGGAGTGCGCTGGGGAGATCTGGAAACACCATATATTTT.